The 11 T cell receptor beta chains reported below all come from one sample, sequenced in a study of OX40 agonist ivuxolimab in advanced cancers. Assay: immunoSEQ multiplex PCR; the TCRdb copy retains only in-frame clones and omits some. The sample holds under 20,000 clones, around three quarters seen once. The material was CD4+ or CD8+ T cells sorted from blood, obtained in a trial of the OX40 agonist ivuxolimab. The receptor source for this set is an adult with an advanced solid tumor such as melanoma, head and neck, liver or kidney cancer.

The chain couples TRBV9 to TRBJ1-3; a weak D match, TRBD1 (6 bases). This CDR3 has 15 amino acids. The V end was cut by 4 bases, the J end by 0 bases, with 11 bases between. Germline-derived CDR1 and CDR2 are SGDLS and YYNGEE. The CDR3 region is CASSRGGSSGNTIYF. CDR3 sequence (DNA): TGTGCCAGCAGCAGAGGGGGGAGCTCTGGAAACACCATATATTTT. Complete variable domain (other parts from reference TRBV9 and TRBJ1-3): DSGVTQTPKHLITATGQRVTLRCSPRSGDLSVYWYQQSLDQGLQFLIQYYNGEERAKGNILERFSAQQFPDLHSELNLSSLELGDSALYFCASSRGGSSGNTIYFGEGSWLTVV.

This clone has a single count. The chain has TRBV10-3 and TRBJ2-7; D unresolved. The CDR3 is 13 amino acids. Germline V lookup: CDR1 ENHRY, CDR2 SYGVKD. With 4 bases removed from V and 0 bases from J, the gap between germline ends came to 7 bases. The CDR3 DNA reads TGTGCCATCAGTGGAGACAACTCCTACGAGCAGTACTTC. It yields the protein CAISGDNSYEQYF.

In this sample, this clone turned up once. The chain carries TRBV25-1 and TRBJ1-2; D call uncertain. This CDR3 contains 12 residues. Germline V lookup: CDR1 MGHDK, CDR2 SYGVNS. Trimming pared 5 bases from V and 2 bases from J, leaving 6 bases between. The CDR3 region has the DNA TGTGCCAGCAGTTTTTTAAACTATGGCTACACCTTC. Translating gives CASSFLNYGYTF.

This chain's CDR3 is CASSVGLAGGWDTQYF. CDR3 in DNA: TGTGCCAGCAGCGTAGGACTAGCGGGGGGATGGGATACGCAGTATTTT. This rearrangement joins TRBV9 to TRBJ2-3, with 13 bases aligning to TRBD2. Germline assignment: CDR1 SGDLS and CDR2 YYNGEE. Trimming removed 0 bases from V and 6 bases from J; junction bases left unmatched: 4. The CDR3 spans 16 residues.

This clone is a singleton in its sample. The J gene is TRBJ2-1, the V gene TRBV4-1, with TRBD1 as a possible D gene (5 bases). This CDR3 has 12 residues. Trimming removed 5 bases at V and 8 bases at J, with 10 bases between. Germline CDR1 MGHRA, CDR2 YSYEKL. CDR3 nucleotides: TGCGCCAGCAGCAGGGGTGGCGATGAGCAGTTCTTC. Translation gives CASSRGGDEQFF.

This clone appeared a single time. CDR3 amino acids: CASSFGRDQPQHF. The CDR3 nucleotides read TGCGCCAGCAGCTTCGGAAGGGATCAGCCCCAGCATTTT. J is TRBJ1-5 and V is TRBV5-1; D remains ambiguous. CDR1 is SGHRS, CDR2 YFSETQ, per germline. Trimming shortened V by 2 bases and J by 5 bases, and 8 bases separated the two germline ends. There are 13 residues in the CDR3.

This clone was seen only a few times. The rearrangement joins TRBV15 to TRBJ2-7; TRBD1 aligns across 7 bases. V shed 0 bases, J shed 6 bases, and the junction held 11 bases outside the gene matches. Germline CDR1 reads LNHNV; CDR2 reads YYDKDF (reference sequence). The CDR3 has 16 residues. CDR3 loop: CATSRETPTGYSEQYF. CDR3 sequence (DNA): TGTGCCACCAGCAGAGAAACCCCGACAGGGTATAGCGAGCAGTACTTC.

This chain uses TRBV7-9 with TRBJ2-3, with D maybe TRBD2 (6 bases). This CDR3 region has 15 residues. V lost 1 base and J lost 1, with 9 bases in between. CDR1 and CDR2 (germline): SEHNR, FQNEAQ (reference sequence). CDR3 protein: CASSLVPSGTDTQYF. The DNA for the CDR3 is TGTGCCAGCAGCTTAGTACCTAGCGGCACAGATACGCAGTATTTT. Together with reference TRBV7-9 and TRBJ2-3, the CDR3 gives the full variable domain: DTGVSQNPRHKITKRGQNVTFRCDPISEHNRLYWYRQTLGQGPEFLTYFQNEAQLEKSRLLSDRFSAERPKGSFSTLEIQRTEQGDSAMYLCASSLVPSGTDTQYFGPGTRLTVL.

The chain combines TRBV9 with TRBJ2-7, with a tentative D call TRBD1 (6 bases). V lost 3 bases and J 0 bases, leaving 10 bases between the germline ends. The V gene's germline CDR1 is SGDLS and CDR2 YYNGEE. The CDR3 totals 14 residues. The CDR3 region is CASSGRDTSYEQYF. Here the CDR3 DNA reads TGTGCCAGCAGCGGCCGGGACACCTCCTACGAGCAGTACTTC.

The chain combines TRBV5-5 with TRBJ2-2; D call uncertain. V was clipped by 0 bases and J by 0 bases, with 15 bases between them. The CDR3 loop spans 18 amino acids. Per germline, CDR1 SGHKS and CDR2 YYEKEE (reference sequence). The CDR3 reads CASSLDSLRVSNTGELFF. The DNA of the CDR3 is TGTGCCAGCAGCTTGGACAGTTTACGGGTCTCGAACACCGGGGAGCTGTTTTTT.

This sequence joins TRBV7-9 and TRBJ2-7; 7 bases are shared with TRBD1. The V segment lost 1 base and the J segment 3 bases; nucleotides outside the gene matches: 3. Germline CDR1 SEHNR, CDR2 FQNEAQ (reference sequence). The CDR3 covers 14 residues. CDR3 amino acids: CASSLGGGFYEQYF. The CDR3 DNA sequence: TGTGCCAGCAGCTTAGGAGGGGGCTTCTACGAGCAGTACTTC.